What follows are 32 T cell receptor beta chains derived from one specimen sequenced in a study of post-analysis software for immune sequencing data (dated by TCRdb to the mid-2010s). Receptor libraries were prepared by PCR. TCRdb lists the instrument as Illumina HiSeq 2500. Unique molecular identifiers were incorporated into TCR beta cDNA libraries to reduce PCR and sequencing biases. The public reads were reprocessed in TCRdb via fastp at Q25 and MiXCR, keeping in-frame beta chains. Duplicate CDR3 protein sequences are folded into a single record with the most common DNA and genes. Present in this sample are approximately 690,000 distinct CDR3 sequences, 55% to 70% of which were seen just once. The ten biggest clones cover about 10% of the sample. Their antigens are not known. Overall study outcomes, separate from this receptor: Patients showed significantly higher frequencies than controls for five TRBV segments, among them TRBV5-6, TRBV5-1 and TRBV20-1.

Source material: blood. The receptors were gathered from a girl aged 2 to 10 with multiple sclerosis.

This sequence joins TRBV7-8 and TRBJ2-5; 9 bases map to TRBD1. The J call may be incorrect, as the DNA end agrees better with TRBJ2-7. This CDR3 comprises 13 residues. CDR1 SGHVS and CDR2 FQNEAQ come from the germline V gene. The CDR3, as DNA: TGTGCCAGCAGGTCCGGGACAGGGAACGAGCAGTACTTC. Its protein is CASRSGTGNEQYF.

This clonotype was found a few times. The J gene is TRBJ1-2, the V gene TRBV10-3, with 7 bases fitting TRBD1. V trimming: 4 bases; J trimming: 4 bases; junction bases outside the gene matches: 0. Germline V lookup: CDR1 ENHRY, CDR2 SYGVKD. The CDR3 covers 12 residues. CDR3 in amino acids: CAISGDSYGYTF. DNA for the CDR3: TGTGCCATCAGTGGGGACAGCTATGGCTACACCTTC.

The CDR3 reads CASSQETGARGYTF. CDR3 DNA: TGTGCCAGCAGCCAAGAAACGGGGGCGCGAGGCTACACCTTC. V is TRBV3-1 and J is TRBJ1-2; the D gene is possibly TRBD1 (6 bases). Germline V lookup: CDR1 LGHDT, CDR2 YNNKEL (reference sequence). Trimming shortened V by 0 bases and J by 8 bases, and 13 bases separated the two germline ends. CDR3 length: 14 amino acids.

V and J are TRBV12-3 or TRBV12-4 and TRBJ1-4; D call uncertain. This CDR3 has 14 residues. V shed 0 bases and J shed 8 bases, with 10 bases lying between them. CDR3 region: CASSLAEAREKLFF. The CDR3 DNA follows: TGTGCCAGCAGTTTAGCGGAGGCTCGAGAAAAACTGTTTTTT.

This chain uses TRBV20-1 with TRBJ2-1, with TRBD2 identical over 12 bases. Losses at the gene ends were 6 bases for V and 0 bases for J; bases not matched to a gene: 12. The CDR3 covers 18 residues. Germline V lookup: CDR1 DFQATT, CDR2 SNEGSKA (reference sequence). This CDR3 is CSAILGLAGLSSYNEQFF. For the CDR3, the DNA is TGCAGTGCCATATTAGGACTAGCGGGGCTAAGCTCCTACAATGAGCAGTTCTTC.

Only a few counts were recorded for this clonotype. The V gene is TRBV18, the J gene TRBJ2-1; no clear D. The CDR3 length is 11 residues. V lost 6 bases, J lost 10 bases, and 10 bases lay in between. Germline V CDR1 and CDR2: KGHSH, LQKENI. For the CDR3, the DNA is TGTGCCAGCTCCCCGAGCGAAGAGCAGTTCTTC. It encodes CASSPSEEQFF.

The J gene is TRBJ2-5, the V gene TRBV10-2; D ambiguous. With the DNA end fitting TRBJ2-7 better, the J assignment may be wrong. Germline CDR1 is WSHSY and CDR2 is SAAADI. This CDR3 spans 14 amino acids. CDR3 region: CASSESKMFGEQYF. DNA for the CDR3: TGCGCCAGCAGTGAGTCGAAAATGTTCGGCGAGCAGTACTTC.

The chain has TRBV7-9 and TRBJ2-1; D is ambiguous. This CDR3 contains 13 residues. V was trimmed by 5 bases and J by 5 bases, leaving 10 bases between them. The V gene's germline CDR1 is SEHNR and CDR2 FQNEAQ (reference sequence). This CDR3 reads CASSQGGDNEQFF. DNA for the CDR3: TGTGCCAGCAGCCAAGGTGGGGACAATGAGCAGTTCTTC.

The chain recombines TRBV4-1 with TRBJ2-3; the match to TRBD2 covers 15 bases. CDR1 and CDR2 (germline): MGHRA, YSYEKL. The CDR3 runs 16 residues. V dropped 0 bases and J dropped 6; count of bases not matched to a gene: 1. CDR3 sequence reads: CASSQEGLAGGDTQYF. As DNA, the CDR3 is TGCGCCAGCAGCCAAGAGGGACTAGCGGGAGGTGATACGCAGTATTTT.

This sequence joins TRBV20-1 and TRBJ2-1; either TRBD1 or TRBD2 may supply D (6 bases each). The length of the CDR3 is 15 residues. V lost 5 bases and J lost 0, with 14 bases in between. In germline, CDR1 is DFQATT, CDR2 SNEGSKA (reference sequence). The CDR3: CSAVGGGHSYNEQFF. The CDR3 DNA sequence: TGCAGTGCTGTGGGGGGCGGGCACTCCTACAATGAGCAGTTCTTC.

This chain joins TRBV7-8 and TRBJ1-1; possible D gene TRBD1, 5 bases. Germline V gene data show CDR1 as SGHVS and CDR2 as FQNEAQ. Trimming took off 1 base at V and 4 bases at J, with 13 bases between the two ends. The CDR3 is made up of 15 amino acids. The chain's CDR3 is CASSLDLTGSTEAFF. DNA of the CDR3: TGTGCCAGCAGCTTAGATCTAACAGGTTCCACTGAAGCTTTCTTT.

The table lists this clonotype with a few counts. The chain is built from TRBV11-3 and TRBJ2-3; D is perhaps TRBD2 (7 bases). Trimming took off 0 bases at V and 2 bases at J, with 15 bases between the two ends. Looked up from germline, CDR1 is SGHNT and CDR2 is YENEEA. The CDR3 extends over 17 amino acids. CDR3 coding DNA: TGTGCCAGCAGCTTAGATCACGCGGGGGCCAACACAGATACGCAGTATTTT. Its protein product is CASSLDHAGANTDTQYF.

The chain is built from TRBV29-1 and TRBJ1-2, with TRBD1 matching over 10 bases. In germline, CDR1 is SQVTM, CDR2 ANQGSEA. V gave up 7 bases and J gave up 4 bases; unmatched junction bases: 12. The CDR3 runs 15 residues. The CDR3 bases are TGCAGCGCCGGGACAGGGGACGGCAGAACCTATGGCTACACCTTC. It encodes CSAGTGDGRTYGYTF.

This chain connects TRBV6-5 to TRBJ2-3; 7 bases agree with TRBD1. Germline CDR1 MNHEY, CDR2 SVGAGI. V was clipped by 7 bases and J by 2 bases; unmatched bases: 6. This CDR3 has 14 amino acids. CDR3 bases: TGTGCCAGCATTGGACAGGCCCACACAGATACGCAGTATTTT. Translation: CASIGQAHTDTQYF.

The chain combines TRBV4-1 with TRBJ2-3; 7 nucleotides line up with TRBD2. There are 17 residues in the CDR3. V dropped 2 bases and J dropped 2; count of bases not matched to a gene: 10. Germline CDR1 MGHRA, CDR2 YSYEKL. CDR3 DNA: TGCGCCAGCAGCCAACCGGGACTACCGGGACCCACAGATACGCAGTATTTT. Its translation: CASSQPGLPGPTDTQYF.

This chain connects TRBV6-2 or TRBV6-3 to TRBJ2-5; a weak D match, TRBD2 (5 bases). The V end lost 6 bases, the J end lost 7 bases, and 15 bases lay between the germline ends. Germline-derived CDR1 and CDR2 are MNHEY and SVGEGT. CDR3 size: 13 residues. The CDR3 nucleotides are TGTGCCAGCAGCCTCGAGGGTACGGGGACCCAGTACTTC. As protein: CASSLEGTGTQYF.

In DNA, the CDR3 is TGTGCCAGCAGTTCCCCCCCCGGGAAAGAGACCCAGTACTTC. Translated, it gives CASSSPPGKETQYF. This rearrangement joins TRBV12-3 or TRBV12-4 to TRBJ2-5, with a tentative D call TRBD2 (5 bases). The CDR3 runs to 14 residues. The ends were cut back, 4 bases at V and 3 bases at J, with 12 bases in the middle.

This clonotype was seen a handful of times. The V call is TRBV7-9, the J call TRBJ2-7, with D maybe TRBD2 (5 bases). The CDR3 is 12 residues long. V gave up 5 bases and J gave up 3 bases, with 8 bases separating them. Germline CDR1 SEHNR, CDR2 FQNEAQ (reference sequence). This CDR3 is CASSRAGYEQYF. The CDR3 DNA reads TGTGCCAGCAGCAGGGCGGGCTACGAGCAGTACTTC.

This sequence joins TRBV20-1 and TRBJ2-1; 8 bases agree with TRBD1. This CDR3 contains 14 residues. The germline CDR1 and CDR2 sequences are DFQATT and SNEGSKA (reference sequence). V dropped 3 bases and J dropped 6; count of bases not matched to a gene: 7. The DNA of the CDR3 is TGCAGTGCTAGCGGGCAGGGGGCGGCCAATGAGCAGTTCTTC. It codes for CSASGQGAANEQFF.

This clonotype was observed a handful of times. The chain employs TRBV6-7 and TRBJ2-3, with TRBD2 matching over 9 bases. TRBV6-7 is designated an ORF whose function remains uncertain. Trimming took 0 bases from V and 6 from J; bases not matched to a gene: 13. The CDR3 runs 18 residues. The CDR3: CASSYSNLAGGRRDTQYF. As DNA, the CDR3 is TGTGCCAGCAGTTACTCGAATCTCGCGGGGGGGCGTCGGGATACGCAGTATTTT.

The chain links TRBV20-1 to TRBJ1-2, with TRBD1 identical over 9 bases. The V gene end was trimmed by 6 bases and the J gene end by 4 bases; junction bases not matched to a gene: 9. Germline CDR1 and CDR2: DFQATT and SNEGSKA (reference sequence). This CDR3 spans 14 amino acids. As DNA, the CDR3 is TGCAGTGCGACCACAGGGGGCGAAGGCTATGGCTACACCTTC. It encodes CSATTGGEGYGYTF.

The chain employs TRBV10-3 and TRBJ2-2, with D possibly being TRBD1 (5 bases). The germline V gene encodes CDR1 ENHRY and CDR2 SYGVKD. V was shortened by 3 bases and J by 1 base, with 12 bases between the two germline ends. The CDR3 is 16 residues long. CDR3 sequence: CAISDNPTGNTGELFF. The CDR3 DNA reads as TGTGCCATCAGTGATAACCCCACAGGGAACACCGGGGAGCTGTTTTTT.

This rearrangement joins TRBV18 to TRBJ2-5; D unresolved. Trimming left V 0 bases short and J 4 bases short, with 9 bases between. Germline CDR1 is KGHSH and CDR2 is LQKENI. This CDR3 comprises 14 residues. This CDR3 is CASSPPAPRETQYF. CDR3 bases: TGTGCCAGCTCACCACCTGCTCCTAGAGAGACCCAGTACTTC.

J is TRBJ1-2 and V is TRBV7-9; TRBD1 might be the D (6 bases). The CDR3 has 12 amino acids. Germline V lookup: CDR1 SEHNR, CDR2 FQNEAQ (reference sequence). V lost 4 bases to trimming and J lost 13 bases, with 16 bases between them. CDR3 protein: CASSWGQILATF. The CDR3 DNA sequence: TGTGCCAGCAGCTGGGGACAAATCCTCGCCACCTTC.

The chain carries TRBV14 and TRBJ2-7, with a weak D call TRBD1 (5 bases). Trimming stripped 4 bases from V and 5 bases from J, with 12 bases between. The CDR3 runs to 13 residues. Germline V lookup: CDR1 SGHDN, CDR2 FVKESK. The CDR3 region is CASSPARVHEQYF. The DNA of the CDR3 is TGTGCCAGCAGCCCCGCCAGGGTGCACGAGCAGTACTTC. Based on the CDR3 plus reference TRBV14 and TRBJ2-7, the full variable domain is EAGVTQFPSHSVIEKGQTVTLRCDPISGHDNLYWYRRVMGKEIKFLLHFVKESKQDESGMPNNRFLAERTGGTYSTLKVQPAELEDSGVYFCASSPARVHEQYFGPGTRLTVT.

This clonotype was seen a few times. The chain employs TRBV20-1 and TRBJ1-1, with 8 bases lining up with TRBD1. V lost 3 bases, J lost 5 bases, and 8 bases stayed unmatched. CDR3 length: 14 amino acids. The germline V gene encodes CDR1 DFQATT and CDR2 SNEGSKA (reference sequence). CDR3: CSARGDRSLTEAFF. DNA for the CDR3: TGCAGTGCTAGGGGGGACAGGTCGCTTACTGAAGCTTTCTTT.

The rearrangement uses TRBV12-3 or TRBV12-4 and TRBJ2-2; 8 positions agree with TRBD1. The V gene end was trimmed by 5 bases and the J gene end by 11 bases; junction bases not matched to a gene: 10. This CDR3 comprises 14 residues. For the CDR3, the DNA is TGTGCCAGCAGTGCGGGCGACAGGGGTATTGAGCTGTTTTTT. Translating it yields CASSAGDRGIELFF.

The rearrangement joins TRBV18 to TRBJ2-7, with no clear D. TRBJ2-5 explains the end of the DNA better; the J call may be wrong. Per the germline V gene, CDR1 is KGHSH and CDR2 is LQKENI. The CDR3 totals 13 residues. CDR3 sequence: CASSPPPGETQYF. CDR3 sequence (DNA): TGTGCCAGCTCACCACCCCCGGGAGAGACCCAGTACTTC.

The chain combines TRBV15 with TRBJ2-5, with 9 bases lining up with TRBD1. Trimming took 3 bases from V and 4 from J; bases not matched to a gene: 6. CDR1 is LNHNV, CDR2 YYDKDF, per germline (reference sequence). The CDR3 has 15 amino acids. The CDR3 sequence: CATSRGQGQGETQYF. For the CDR3, the DNA is TGTGCCACCAGCAGGGGACAGGGTCAGGGAGAGACCCAGTACTTC.

This clonotype occurred a few times. This chain links TRBV9 with TRBJ1-5; perhaps TRBD1 as D (5 bases). This CDR3 is built from 14 residues. CDR1 and CDR2 from the germline V gene are SGDLS and YYNGEE. V dropped 3 bases and J dropped 3 bases, with 10 bases sitting between them. CDR3 nucleotides: TGTGCCAGCAGCGAGGGGACGGCCAATCAGCCCCAGCATTTT. Encoded protein: CASSEGTANQPQHF.

Here the CDR3 DNA reads TGTGCCAGCAGGTCGACAGGGTCTAACTATGGCTACACCTTC. Translating gives CASRSTGSNYGYTF. This chain links TRBV7-9 with TRBJ1-2; 7 bases are shared with TRBD1. Germline CDR1 SEHNR, CDR2 FQNEAQ (reference sequence). The CDR3 length is 14 residues. The J segment lost 0 bases and the V segment lost 6 bases, leaving 4 bases of the junction unmatched.

This clonotype was picked up a small number of times. The V gene is TRBV5-1, the J gene TRBJ2-1; no firm D call. Trimming removed 0 bases at V and 2 bases at J, with 9 bases between. Germline values: CDR1 SGHRS, CDR2 YFSETQ. This CDR3 spans 15 amino acids. The CDR3 DNA follows: TGCGCCAGCAGCTTGGTGACCGATCCCTACAATGAGCAGTTCTTC. Encoded protein: CASSLVTDPYNEQFF.